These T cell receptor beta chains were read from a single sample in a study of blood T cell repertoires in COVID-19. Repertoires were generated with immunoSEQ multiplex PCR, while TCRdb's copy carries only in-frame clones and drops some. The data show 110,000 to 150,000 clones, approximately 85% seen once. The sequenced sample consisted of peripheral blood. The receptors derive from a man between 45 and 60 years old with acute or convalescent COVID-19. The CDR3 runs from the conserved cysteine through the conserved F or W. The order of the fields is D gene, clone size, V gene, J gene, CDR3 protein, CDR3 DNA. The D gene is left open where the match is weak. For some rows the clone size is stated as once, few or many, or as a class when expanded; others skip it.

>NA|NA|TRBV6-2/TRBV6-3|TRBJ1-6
CASSPGGNMTPLHF
TGTGCCAGCAGTCCCGGAGGGAACATGACACCCCTCCACTTT
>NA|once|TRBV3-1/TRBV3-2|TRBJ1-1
CASSSYWGQNTEAFF
TGTGCCAGCAGTTCATACTGGGGACAGAACACTGAAGCTTTCTTT
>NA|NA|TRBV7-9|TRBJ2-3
CASSRRDTSTDTQYF
TGTGCCAGCAGCCGCCGGGACACTAGCACAGATACGCAGTATTTT
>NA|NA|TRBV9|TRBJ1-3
CASSVGQGPIGNTIYF
TGTGCCAGCAGCGTAGGGCAGGGTCCCATAGGGAACACCATATATTTT
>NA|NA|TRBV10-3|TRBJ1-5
CAISEGGERQPQHF
TGTGCCATCAGTGAGGGGGGGGAACGTCAGCCCCAGCATTTT
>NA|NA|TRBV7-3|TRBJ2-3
CASSLKGADTQYF
TGTGCCAGCAGCTTAAAGGGAGCAGATACGCAGTATTTT
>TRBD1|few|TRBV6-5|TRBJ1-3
CASSYAGGSSGNTIYF
TGTGCCAGCAGTTACGCAGGGGGATCATCTGGAAACACCATATATTTT
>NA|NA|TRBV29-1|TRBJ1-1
CSVDNTRSATEAFF
TGCAGCGTTGATAACACCAGGTCCGCCACTGAAGCTTTCTTT
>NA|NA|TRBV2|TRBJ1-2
CASSATDRSYGYTF
TGTGCCAGCAGCGCTACCGACAGGTCCTATGGCTACACCTTC
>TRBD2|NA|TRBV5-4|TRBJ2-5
CASRSGGIQETQYF
TGTGCCAGCCGGTCGGGAGGGATCCAAGAGACCCAGTACTTC
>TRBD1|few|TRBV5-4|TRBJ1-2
CASSWGTGRDYGYTF
TGTGCCAGCAGCTGGGGGACAGGGAGAGACTATGGCTACACCTTC
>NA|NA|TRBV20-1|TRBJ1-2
CSASTAGQTDGYTF
TGCAGTGCTAGTACGGCAGGGCAAACGGATGGCTACACCTTC
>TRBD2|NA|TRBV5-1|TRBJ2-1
CASSLVLAGGFDEQFF
TGCGCCAGCAGCTTGGTACTAGCGGGAGGGTTCGATGAGCAGTTCTTC
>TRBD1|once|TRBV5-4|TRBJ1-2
CASTPGGQVNYGYTF
TGTGCCAGCACCCCCGGTGGACAGGTTAACTATGGCTACACCTTC
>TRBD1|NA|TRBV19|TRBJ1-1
CASSIDPGGVNTEAFF
TGTGCCAGTAGTATTGACCCAGGGGGCGTGAACACTGAAGCTTTCTTT
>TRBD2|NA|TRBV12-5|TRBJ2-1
CASGTQRAREGWQFF
TGTGCTAGTGGTACACAAAGGGCAAGGGAGGGTTGGCAGTTCTTC
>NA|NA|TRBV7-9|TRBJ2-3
CASRPTGGRGAQYF
TGTGCCAGCAGGCCAACGGGGGGCCGTGGAGCGCAGTATTTT
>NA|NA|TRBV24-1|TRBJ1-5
CATSDTDSFDQPQHF
TGTGCCACCAGTGACACGGACAGCTTTGATCAGCCCCAGCATTTT
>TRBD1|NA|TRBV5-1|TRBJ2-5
CASTRDRGTGETQYF
TGCGCCAGCACACGGGACAGGGGGACTGGAGAGACCCAGTACTTC
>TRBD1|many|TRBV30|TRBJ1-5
CAWNSGTGGLNQPQHF
TGTGCCTGGAATTCAGGGACAGGGGGCCTCAATCAGCCCCAGCATTTT